One sample yielded the 18 T cell receptor beta chains listed below, sequenced in a study of patients and donors after allogeneic stem cell transplantation. TCRdb independently ran MiXCR on the RT-PCR reads; one entry per CDR3 protein. The table includes about 110,000 distinct CDR3 sequences, around 33% detected once. The sequenced sample was blood, either unsorted or a sorted T cell fraction (not recorded which). The source of these receptors is a human donor who was either an allogeneic HSCT recipient or a stem cell or donor lymphocyte infusion donor (not recorded which). It is not recorded whose cells these are; they may come from a transplant donor.

The V and J genes are TRBV20-1 and TRBJ2-1; D may be TRBD2 (5 bases). The germline V gene has CDR1 DFQATT and CDR2 SNEGSKA (reference sequence). With 1 base removed from V and 0 bases from J, the gap between germline ends came to 13 bases. The CDR3 spans 16 residues. In DNA, the CDR3 is TGCAGTGCTAGAGTCCTAGGGAGCCTCTCCTACAATGAGCAGTTCTTC. Protein product: CSARVLGSLSYNEQFF.

This clonotype was observed a handful of times. The V and J genes are TRBV29-1 and TRBJ2-3; 10 nucleotides align to TRBD2. V dropped 4 bases and J dropped 3; count of bases not matched to a gene: 4. The CDR3 is made up of 14 amino acids. Germline V gene data show CDR1 as SQVTM and CDR2 as ANQGSEA. CDR3 DNA: TGCAGCGTTGGTAGCGGGAGGCTTACAGATACGCAGTATTTT. It is translated as CSVGSGRLTDTQYF.

The table lists this clonotype with a few counts. The genes are TRBV20-1 and TRBJ1-1, with D perhaps matching TRBD1 (5 bases). This CDR3 contains 14 residues. V was clipped by 3 bases and J by 2 bases, with 13 bases between them. Germline values: CDR1 DFQATT, CDR2 SNEGSKA (reference sequence). CDR3 coding DNA: TGCAGTGCTAGCCTCACGGGGGAAAACACTGAAGCTTTCTTT. It is translated as CSASLTGENTEAFF.

This clonotype was observed a handful of times. The chain employs TRBV6-5 and TRBJ1-1; 9 nucleotides line up with TRBD1. Germline CDR1 is MNHEY and CDR2 is SVGAGI. The J segment lost 1 base and the V segment lost 6 bases, leaving 9 bases of the junction unmatched. The CDR3 is 16 amino acids. The CDR3 spells CASSPRAGQGNTEAFF. The CDR3 DNA sequence: TGTGCCAGCAGCCCCCGTGCGGGACAGGGGAACACTGAAGCTTTCTTT.

CDR3 nucleotides: TGTGCCAGCAGCCAAGATGGAGGGTGGCAGGGGAGAAATCAGCCCCAGCATTTT. Its translation is CASSQDGGWQGRNQPQHF. This sequence joins TRBV4-2 and TRBJ1-5, with D perhaps TRBD1 (6 bases). Germline CDR1 and CDR2: LGHNA and YNFKEQ. V was trimmed by 0 bases and J by 4 bases, leaving 19 bases between them. The CDR3 runs to 18 residues.

This clonotype was seen a few times. The chain joins TRBV12-3 or TRBV12-4 to TRBJ1-3; D might be TRBD1 (5 bases). The CDR3 totals 15 residues. The V end was cut by 6 bases, the J end by 2 bases, with 14 bases between. The CDR3 coding sequence is TGTGCCAGCAGCCAGACATGGGGGGCTGGAAACACCATATATTTT. This translates into CASSQTWGAGNTIYF.

The chain couples TRBV5-4 to TRBJ2-5, with D perhaps matching TRBD2 (6 bases). The V gene's germline CDR1 is SGHNT and CDR2 YYREEE (reference sequence). With 1 base removed from V and 4 bases from J, the gap between germline ends came to 14 bases. This CDR3 region has 15 residues. The CDR3 sequence: CASSLWRGFGETQYF. For the CDR3, the DNA is TGTGCCAGCAGCTTGTGGAGGGGCTTCGGAGAGACCCAGTACTTC.

This clonotype was observed a few times. CDR3 region: CASSYSNEQFF. Here the CDR3 DNA reads TGTGCCAGCAGTTACAGCAATGAGCAGTTCTTC. The V call is TRBV6-5, the J call TRBJ2-1; D is ambiguous. This CDR3 has 11 amino acids. V was clipped by 2 bases and J by 6 bases, with 2 bases between them. CDR1 is MNHEY, CDR2 SVGAGI, per germline.

This chain connects TRBV20-1 to TRBJ2-7, with 8 bases aligning to TRBD1. CDR3 length: 13 amino acids. With 4 bases clipped from V and 4 bases from J, the junction kept 6 bases outside the gene matches. Germline-derived CDR1 and CDR2 are DFQATT and SNEGSKA (reference sequence). In nucleotides, the CDR3 is TGCAGTGCTAACAGGGGGTTCGGGTACGAGCAGTACTTC. This sequence encodes CSANRGFGYEQYF.

The chain joins TRBV3-1 to TRBJ1-3; D possibly corresponds to TRBD1 (6 bases). The V gene lost 0 bases and the J gene lost 4 bases, with 10 bases spanning the gap. CDR3 length equals 15 residues. Looked up from germline, CDR1 is LGHDT and CDR2 is YNNKEL (reference sequence). The CDR3 DNA follows: TGTGCCAGCAGCCAAGACCACAGGGCGGGAAACACCATATATTTT. It encodes CASSQDHRAGNTIYF.

The CDR3 region is CASSRPAGQGRNQPQHF. DNA for the CDR3: TGTGCCAGCAGCCGTCCGGCCGGACAGGGCCGGAATCAGCCCCAGCATTTT. This chain links TRBV6-1 with TRBJ1-5; 8 bases fit TRBD1. V lost 6 bases, J lost 4 bases, and 14 bases stayed unmatched. Germline V gene sequence: CDR1 MNHNS, CDR2 SASEGT. The CDR3 contains 17 residues.

The sample holds a few counts of this clonotype. This chain uses TRBV25-1 with TRBJ1-1; 7 nucleotides match TRBD1. CDR1 and CDR2 (germline): MGHDK, SYGVNS. Germline trimming cut 7 bases from V and 4 bases from J; bases unmatched to any gene: 9. This CDR3 is built from 14 residues. The CDR3 region is CASTRAGGSTEAFF. The CDR3 coding sequence is TGTGCCAGCACCCGGGCAGGGGGTAGCACTGAAGCTTTCTTT.

This chain links TRBV9 with TRBJ1-6; D might be TRBD1 (6 bases). The CDR3 runs 14 residues. Germline CDR1 SGDLS, CDR2 YYNGEE. The V and J ends lost 5 bases and 4 bases respectively, with 10 bases between them. CDR3 region: CASRGGSYNSPLHF. CDR3 nucleotides: TGTGCCAGCAGAGGGGGGTCGTATAATTCACCCCTCCACTTT.

The chain combines TRBV13 with TRBJ2-1; TRBD2 aligns across 8 bases. The CDR3 contains 17 residues. The V gene end was trimmed by 4 bases and the J gene end by 8 bases; junction bases not matched to a gene: 16. Germline V lookup: CDR1 PRHDT, CDR2 FYEKMQ (reference sequence). The CDR3: CASSYPHGKREWDEQFF. In nucleotides, the CDR3 is TGTGCCAGCAGCTACCCTCATGGGAAGCGGGAGTGGGATGAGCAGTTCTTC.

The V gene is TRBV7-2, the J gene TRBJ1-4, with D possibly matching TRBD1 (6 bases). Germline assignment: CDR1 SGHTA and CDR2 FQGNSA. There are 14 residues in the CDR3. Trimming stripped 3 bases from V and 7 bases from J, with 12 bases between. CDR3 bases: TGTGCCAGCAGCTTGGGGGGCGGCGGTGAAAAACTGTTTTTT. It yields the protein CASSLGGGGEKLFF.

V usage is TRBV28 and J usage is TRBJ2-5; TRBD2 matches 9 bases. In germline, CDR1 is MDHEN, CDR2 SYDVKM. CDR3 length: 15 amino acids. Unmatched junction bases numbered 11, after V lost 7 bases and J lost 5 bases. The CDR3 sequence: CASNHGGRAGETQYF. The CDR3 bases are TGTGCCAGCAATCACGGCGGGAGGGCCGGGGAGACCCAGTACTTC.

The gene calls are TRBV28 and TRBJ1-6; weak D call: TRBD1 (6 bases). The V gene lost 3 bases and the J gene lost 11 bases, with 11 bases spanning the gap. Germline CDR1 MDHEN, CDR2 SYDVKM. The CDR3 loop spans 13 amino acids. The CDR3 sequence is CASSLGGSPPLHF. CDR3 DNA sequence: TGTGCCAGCAGTTTGGGGGGCTCTCCACCCCTCCACTTT.

This clonotype was seen more than once but under ten times. The chain is built from TRBV15 and TRBJ2-5; the D call may be TRBD1 or TRBD2 (5 bases each). This CDR3 has 15 amino acids. V was pared by 0 bases and J by 2 bases, with 10 bases between. Per the germline V gene, CDR1 is LNHNV and CDR2 is YYDKDF (reference sequence). This CDR3 reads CATSRDLGDQETQYF. CDR3 in DNA: TGTGCCACCAGCAGAGATCTGGGGGATCAAGAGACCCAGTACTTC.